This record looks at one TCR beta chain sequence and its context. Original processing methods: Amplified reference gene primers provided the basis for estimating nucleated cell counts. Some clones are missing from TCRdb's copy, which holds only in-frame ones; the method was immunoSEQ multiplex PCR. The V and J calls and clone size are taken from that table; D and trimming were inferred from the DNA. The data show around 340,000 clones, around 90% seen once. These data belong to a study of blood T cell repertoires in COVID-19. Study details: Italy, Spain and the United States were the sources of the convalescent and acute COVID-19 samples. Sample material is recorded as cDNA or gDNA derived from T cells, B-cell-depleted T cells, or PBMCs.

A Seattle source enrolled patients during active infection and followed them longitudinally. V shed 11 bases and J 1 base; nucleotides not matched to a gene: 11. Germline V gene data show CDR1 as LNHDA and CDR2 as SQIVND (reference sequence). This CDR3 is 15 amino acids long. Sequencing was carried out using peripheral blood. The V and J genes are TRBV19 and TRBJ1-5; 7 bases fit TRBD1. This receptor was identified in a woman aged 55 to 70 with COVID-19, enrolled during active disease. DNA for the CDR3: TGTGCCGGTAACGACAGGGTGGGGAGCAATCAGCCCCAGCATTTT. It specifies CAGNDRVGSNQPQHF.